This passage covers 11 T cell receptor beta chains from one sample sequenced in a study of metastatic and nonmetastatic thyroid tumors. Using MiXCR, TCRdb re-called clones from the PCR reads. The sample includes about 24,000 clones, over 20% seen only once; the top ten take approximately 13%. None of the patients had undergone any treatment ahead of thyroid surgery. Sequenced: blood. Receptor source: a male donor with papillary thyroid cancer or a benign thyroid nodule (not recorded which). Some clones in this sample may be carry-over from other donors' samples.

The chain combines TRBV4-3 with TRBJ2-7, with D tentatively TRBD1 or TRBD2 (5 bases each). Germline CDR1 is LGHNA and CDR2 is YSLEER. The V end was cut by 3 bases, the J end by 6 bases, with 24 bases between. The CDR3 has 17 amino acids. Here the CDR3 reads CASSQAPVRGVSAEQYF. The CDR3 nucleotides are TGCGCCAGCAGCCAGGCCCCCGTGCGAGGGGTCTCGGCCGAGCAGTACTTC.

This clone was detected ten times or more. This chain uses TRBV20-1 with TRBJ2-1; 8 nucleotides agree with TRBD2. In germline, CDR1 is DFQATT, CDR2 SNEGSKA (reference sequence). The CDR3 sequence is 14 residues long. V shed 6 bases, J shed 8 bases, and the junction held 12 bases outside the gene matches. As DNA, the CDR3 is TGCAGTGCCTCGGGACTAGTAGTCCTCGATGAGCAGTTCTTC. Protein product: CSASGLVVLDEQFF.

Turning to this clone: At one end the junction does not follow the germline gene, possibly because of a read error. The chain recombines TRBV3-1 with TRBJ2-3; D is uncertain. The germline V gene encodes CDR1 LGHDT and CDR2 YNNKEL (reference sequence). The length of the CDR3 is 15 residues. The CDR3 nucleotides read TGTGCCAGCAGCCAAGAGGTAACCCCCACAGATACTCAGTATTTT. Translation: CASSQEVTPTDTQYF.

This clone was found many times. This sample includes further DNA sequences coding for the same CDR3. The chain uses TRBV20-1 and TRBJ2-3; TRBD2 aligns across 8 bases. Germline CDR1 is DFQATT and CDR2 is SNEGSKA (reference sequence). The junction had 6 bases not matched to a gene; V was cut back by 0 bases and J by 7 bases. This CDR3 has 14 residues. The CDR3 DNA sequence: TGCAGTGCTAGAGATGCGGGAGGTAGTAATACGCAGTATTTT. This encodes CSARDAGGSNTQYF.

This clone was recorded many times. Additional DNA sequences in this sample encode the identical CDR3. CDR3 sequence (DNA): TGCAGTGCTAGCCTTCGGACAGGGGGAGATACGCAGTATTTT. Translation gives CSASLRTGGDTQYF. V gene TRBV20-1 combines with J gene TRBJ2-3, with TRBD1 matching over 10 bases. CDR3 length: 14 residues. Trimming took 3 bases from V and 5 from J; bases not matched to a gene: 5. Germline values: CDR1 DFQATT, CDR2 SNEGSKA (reference sequence).

V and J are TRBV12-3 or TRBV12-4 and TRBJ1-6, with 9 bases lining up with TRBD1. Trimming at V came to 7 bases and at J to 7 bases, leaving 5 bases not matched to a gene. The CDR3 is 14 amino acids. DNA of the CDR3: TGTGCCAGCACCACAGGGGGCGCAAATTCACCCCTCCACTTT. Encoded protein: CASTTGGANSPLHF.

In its sample, this clone was seen a few times. The V call is TRBV4-2, the J call TRBJ2-7; D not certain. Germline CDR1 LGHNA, CDR2 YNFKEQ. The CDR3 extends over 12 amino acids. V lost 0 bases and J lost 6, with 6 bases in between. The CDR3 is CASSQDLGEQYF. CDR3 nucleotide sequence: TGTGCCAGCAGCCAAGATCTCGGCGAGCAGTACTTC.

At least ten counts were recorded for this clone. This chain links TRBV7-8 with TRBJ2-7; D not certain. CDR3 length: 14 residues. The germline V and J ends were trimmed by 7 bases and 6 bases, with 19 bases remaining between them. In germline, CDR1 is SGHVS, CDR2 FQNEAQ. The CDR3 protein is CASTLREGYSEQYF. The DNA for the CDR3 is TGTGCCAGCACCCTTCGAGAAGGTTATAGCGAGCAGTACTTC.

This clone is classed as medium-sized. The chain employs TRBV20-1 and TRBJ2-2; TRBD2 agrees at 13 bases. There are 17 residues in the CDR3. Germline trimming cut 3 bases from V and 5 bases from J; bases unmatched to any gene: 9. The germline CDR1 and CDR2 sequences are DFQATT and SNEGSKA (reference sequence). CDR3 in amino acids: CSASRRLAGGYTGELFF. DNA for the CDR3: TGCAGTGCTAGTAGAAGACTAGCGGGAGGATATACCGGGGAGCTGTTTTTT.

The genes are TRBV20-1 and TRBJ1-2; 10 bases are a match to TRBD1. Germline loops: CDR1 DFQATT, CDR2 SNEGSKA (reference sequence). CDR3 length equals 15 residues. The junction had 8 bases not matched to a gene; V was cut back by 1 base and J by 6 bases. The CDR3 DNA follows: TGCAGTGCTAGAGTCGGACAGGGGGATAGCGATGGCTACACCTTC. It codes for CSARVGQGDSDGYTF.

The rearrangement joins TRBV7-2 to TRBJ1-2; D uncertain. Germline loops: CDR1 SGHTA, CDR2 FQGNSA. This CDR3 comprises 13 residues. V lost 2 bases to trimming and J lost 5 bases, with 9 bases between them. The CDR3 region has the DNA TGTGCCAGCAGCTTATATGGCTCTTATGGCTACACCTTC. Translation gives CASSLYGSYGYTF.